The TCR beta chain under discussion was sequenced for a study of graft-versus-host responses after intestinal transplantation. In the study overall: Anti-thymocyte globulin induction preceded about three years of tacrolimus and steroid maintenance in all recipients. Findings of the study overall: In patients with graft-donor T cell macrochimerism, allograft graft-versus-host to host-versus-graft clonal ratios were high. Some GvH clones appeared in ileal mucosa or blood before recipient bone marrow.

Concerning this clone: Its specificity is unknown.

The table came from immunoSEQ multiplex PCR; TCRdb's copy has only in-frame clones and leaves some out. Of roughly 120,000 clones listed, 90% are singletons. This CDR3 spans 14 amino acids. Germline V gene lookup returns CDR1 MNHEY and CDR2 SMNVEV (reference sequence). Trimming removed 2 bases at V and 6 bases at J, with 13 bases between. The receptor was isolated from a human donor who received an intestinal transplant. The specimen comprised unstimulated CD4+ T cells sorted from spleen or lymph node cells, sampled before intestinal transplant. V and J are TRBV27 and TRBJ1-2; the D gene is possibly TRBD1 (6 bases). The CDR3 DNA reads TGTGCCAGCAGTTTACGGGGGGCTAGCGATGGCTACACCTTC. This codes for CASSLRGASDGYTF.